The source of this T cell receptor beta chain is a study of blood T cell repertoires in COVID-19. Study as a whole: Samples representing acute and convalescent COVID-19 were sourced from the United States, Italy and Spain.

In the original analysis: Reference gene primer amplification gave nucleated cell count estimates. Clones were sequenced by immunoSEQ multiplex PCR, and TCRdb holds only the in-frame ones, with some missing. V and J calls and clone size are as listed in that table; D and trimming were resolved from the DNA. The sample has 88,000 or so clones, 70% to 90% seen once. V lost 3 bases, J lost 3 bases, and 6 bases lay in between. The CDR3 is 12 residues long. This clonotype was sampled from a man in his sixties with acute or convalescent COVID-19. This chain joins TRBV12-3 or TRBV12-4 and TRBJ2-7; tentatively, D is TRBD2 (5 bases). The sample taken for sequencing was peripheral blood. In nucleotides, the CDR3 is TGTGCCAGCAGTTTCGGGAACTACGAGCAGTACTTC. Translating gives CASSFGNYEQYF.